This T cell receptor beta chain was observed in a study of cytomegalovirus exposure and HLA in healthy donors. Study overall: Across a few hundred genotyped donors, around 82% landed in the Caucasian-associated ancestry cluster.

The CDR3 sequence runs 9 residues, both termini included. From germline, CDR1 is ENHRY and CDR2 SYGVKD. Both 60 Vbeta primers and 13 Jbeta primers went into the PCR. Original handling: The count from a later analysis was some 81 million unique TCR beta chains, 9.5 million to 13 million of them shared. Only in-frame clones appear in the TCRdb table, and some are missing; sequencing was by immunoSEQ multiplex PCR. Clone size and the V and J calls come from that table; the DNA yielded D and trimming. Of roughly 150,000 clones detected, 72% appear once; the ten largest clones hold 2% to 2.5%. On this clone: The antigen remains undetermined. This CDR3 is missing its conserved last phenylalanine or tryptophan, likely due to a read error. The limits of the CDR3 on the DNA are not certain, so only TCRdb's listed CDR3 is given.

Study outcomes and limitations: Investigators reported some 150 TCR beta chains as tied to cytomegalovirus. Most observed TCR sequences were rare, whereas some public TCRs were detected in many donors.

This TCR derives from a middle-aged man in good health and CMV-seronegative. The V call is TRBV10-3, the J call TRBJ1-1; no check of the table's D call, TRBD1, against the DNA was made. Sample: PBMCs. The CDR3: CAIRGRQPP.